Here is one T cell receptor (beta chain) with its context. The antigen is undetermined. PCR involved 60 Vbeta and 13 Jbeta primers. TCRdb keeps only in-frame clones here, not all; method: immunoSEQ multiplex PCR. The sample lists about 130,000 clones, 70% to 85% occurring once. These data are taken from a study of cytomegalovirus exposure and HLA in healthy donors. Study conclusions and caveats: Through in vitro validation, a few CMV-associated chains were shown to be specific for CMV antigens.

This CDR3 has 15 residues. The germline gives CDR1 MGHDK, CDR2 SYGVNS. With 2 bases clipped from V and 4 bases from J, the junction kept 6 bases outside the gene matches. The sample comprised PBMCs. This clonotype was sampled from a boy younger than 18 in good health and CMV-seronegative. The chain has TRBV25-1 and TRBJ1-2, with TRBD1 identical over 8 bases. The CDR3 bases are TGTGCCAGCAGTGAAAAGGACAGGGCTTCCTATGGCTACACCTTC. As protein: CASSEKDRASYGYTF.